The T cell receptor (beta chain) under discussion was sequenced for a study of identical twins. This clonotype was seen more than once but under ten times. Using its own MiXCR run on the 5' RACE reads, TCRdb lists one record per CDR3 protein. The data show 540,000 or so distinct CDR3 sequences, with approximately 20% seen just once and 0.4% to 0.6% held by the top ten. The CDR3 totals 14 residues. Per germline, CDR1 KGHDR and CDR2 SFDVKD. Trimming shortened V by 5 bases and J by 6 bases, and 16 bases separated the two germline ends. The same sample was also studied in work on yellow fever vaccine responses in identical twins.

The J gene is TRBJ2-7, the V gene TRBV24-1, with D unresolved. Sequencing was carried out using CD4+ T cells sorted from blood. The clonotype originates from a woman aged 18 to 35 in good health. Here the CDR3 DNA reads TGTGCCACCAGTGGCGTACCGAGTACGGGCGAGCAGTACTTC. Protein sequence: CATSGVPSTGEQYF.